This entry lists 9 T cell receptor beta chains sequenced from one sample in a study of T cells in Graves' hyperthyroidism and ophthalmopathy. TCR beta CDR3 regions were amplified from RNA transcripts. Primed by the HTBI set, a first-round RT-PCR was run on the TCR CDR3. Each CDR3 protein gets one entry after TCRdb re-called the multiplex PCR reads with MiXCR. Here the sample spans fewer than 600,000 distinct CDR3 sequences, about 15% being singletons. Sequencing was performed on blood. The receptor source for this set is a woman in her late teens or twenties with Graves' hyperthyroidism.

A few counts support this clonotype. The chain uses TRBV20-1 and TRBJ2-7, with 8 bases fitting TRBD2. Per germline, CDR1 DFQATT and CDR2 SNEGSKA (reference sequence). The J segment lost 2 bases and the V segment lost 0 bases, leaving 6 bases of the junction unmatched. This CDR3 has 15 residues. In DNA, the CDR3 is TGCAGTGCTAGAGAGACTAGCGAGATTACCTACGAGCAGTACTTC. Residues: CSARETSEITYEQYF.

Many counts were recorded for this clonotype. The chain recombines TRBV19 with TRBJ2-3, with 11 bases matching TRBD2. Germline V CDR1 and CDR2: LNHDA, SQIVND (reference sequence). The CDR3 covers 19 residues. Trimming took 3 bases from V and 2 from J; bases not matched to a gene: 13. The CDR3 loop reads CASSIITGGTSGSTDTQYF. DNA of the CDR3: TGTGCCAGTAGTATTATTACTGGTGGGACTAGCGGATCCACAGATACGCAGTATTTT.

This clonotype was seen ten or more times. CDR3 loop: CASSPQATAGTEAFF. The CDR3 DNA follows: TGTGCCAGCAGCCCACAGGCCACGGCGGGCACTGAAGCTTTCTTT. The chain joins TRBV7-2 to TRBJ1-1; D possibly corresponds to TRBD1 (5 bases). Looked up from germline, CDR1 is SGHTA and CDR2 is FQGNSA. V gave up 5 bases and J gave up 4 bases, with 17 bases separating them. The CDR3 has 15 amino acids. Full variable domain (rest looked up from reference TRBV7-2 and TRBJ1-1): GAGVSQSPSNKVTEKGKDVELRCDPISGHTALYWYRQSLGQGLEFLIYFQGNSAPDKSGLPSDRFSAERTGGSVSTLTIQRTQQEDSAVYLCASSPQATAGTEAFFGQGTRLTVV.

The rearrangement uses TRBV3-1 and TRBJ2-5, with D perhaps TRBD2 (5 bases). CDR1 and CDR2 from the germline V gene are LGHDT and YNNKEL (reference sequence). The CDR3 consists of 15 residues. V dropped 0 bases and J dropped 1 base, with 9 bases sitting between them. Here the CDR3 reads CASSQDRRVQETQYF. For the CDR3, the DNA is TGTGCCAGCAGCCAAGATAGGCGGGTCCAAGAGACCCAGTACTTC.

This clonotype was picked up many times. V usage is TRBV12-3 or TRBV12-4 and J usage is TRBJ2-7, with a weak D call TRBD2 (6 bases). V lost 6 bases and J 0 bases, leaving 9 bases between the germline ends. CDR3 length: 13 residues. The CDR3 protein is CASSRDFSYEQYF. CDR3 sequence (DNA): TGTGCCAGCAGCCGGGACTTCTCCTACGAGCAGTACTTC.

This clonotype was seen more than once but under ten times. The rearrangement links TRBV6-1 to TRBJ2-5; 8 bases match TRBD2. CDR1 MNHNS and CDR2 SASEGT come from the germline V gene. The V gene end was trimmed by 1 base and the J gene end by 4 bases; junction bases not matched to a gene: 8. The CDR3 totals 16 residues. DNA of the CDR3: TGTGCCAGCAGTGAAGGGATCGGGAGGGCGGGAGAGACCCAGTACTTC. Protein sequence: CASSEGIGRAGETQYF.

This clonotype was counted only a few times. The chain combines TRBV7-2 with TRBJ2-1; D is perhaps TRBD1 or TRBD2 (6 bases each). Germline CDR1 reads SGHTA; CDR2 reads FQGNSA. The length of the CDR3 is 12 residues. V shed 6 bases and J shed 6 bases, with 9 bases lying between them. The CDR3 nucleotides are TGTGCCAGCAGTGAGGGGGGCAATGAGCAGTTCTTC. Its translation is CASSEGGNEQFF.

This clonotype was found many times. V usage is TRBV12-3 or TRBV12-4 and J usage is TRBJ2-7; the D is unclear. The CDR3 is made up of 14 amino acids. Trimming cost V 1 base and J 0 bases, with 7 bases left between them. The CDR3 DNA follows: TGTGCCAGCAGTTTAGGCACTCTCTCCTACGAGCAGTACTTC. Its translation: CASSLGTLSYEQYF.

Many counts were recorded for this clonotype. The J gene is TRBJ2-2, the V gene TRBV12-3 or TRBV12-4, with TRBD2 matching 10 bases. The CDR3 runs 15 residues. V lost 6 bases to trimming and J lost 3 bases; unmatched junction nucleotides: 4. This CDR3 reads CASSFSGRHTGELFF. CDR3 nucleotides: TGTGCCAGCAGCTTTAGCGGGAGGCACACCGGGGAGCTGTTTTTT.